This T cell receptor beta chain was recovered during a study of T cells in Graves' hyperthyroidism and ophthalmopathy. PBMCs were collected from a 10 ml volume of fresh peripheral blood. The CDR3 regions of TCR beta were amplified from RNA transcripts. TCR CDR3 regions were first amplified by RT-PCR with HTBI primers. TCRdb analysed the multiplex PCR reads with MiXCR anew, one entry per CDR3 protein. The profile covers fewer than 900,000 distinct CDR3 sequences, with approximately 16% appearing a single time and around 8% taken by the ten largest. From germline, CDR1 is SGHVS and CDR2 FQNEAQ. Trimming removed 2 bases from V and 3 bases from J; junction bases left unmatched: 6. The length of the CDR3 is 17 residues.

The receptor comes from a man between 18 and 35 years old with Graves' hyperthyroidism. V gene TRBV7-8 combines with J gene TRBJ2-2; 10 bases fit TRBD2. Material: blood. The CDR3 DNA sequence: TGTGCCAGCAGCTTATATAGGACTAGCGGCTACACCGGGGAGCTGTTTTTT. Its protein is CASSLYRTSGYTGELFF.